These 14 T cell receptor beta chains originate from one sample sequenced in a study of T cell responses to AZD1222 COVID-19 vaccine. Repertoires were generated with immunoSEQ multiplex PCR, while TCRdb's copy carries only in-frame clones and drops some. The sample lists approximately 140,000 clones; around 95% were seen once. The sample was peripheral blood, taken on day 0 of AZD1222 vaccination. Source of these receptors: an adult in good health.

The rearrangement joins TRBV5-5 to TRBJ1-4, with D unclear. This CDR3 is 14 amino acids long. V was clipped by 0 bases and J by 8 bases, with 11 bases between them. Germline V gene sequence: CDR1 SGHKS, CDR2 YYEKEE (reference sequence). The CDR3 DNA reads as TGTGCCAGCAGCTTGGTAGCGGGAGGCGAAAAACTGTTTTTT. Amino acid sequence: CASSLVAGGEKLFF.

V and J are TRBV6-2 or TRBV6-3 and TRBJ2-7; D remains unclear. The CDR3 covers 14 residues. The V end was cut by 0 bases, the J end by 4 bases, with 10 bases between. Germline CDR1 MNHEY, CDR2 SVGEGT. Written as DNA, the CDR3 is TGTGCCAGCAGTTACTCTGCCGGGTGGTACGAGCAGTACGTC. Translated: CASSYSAGWYEQYV.

The chain recombines TRBV7-8 with TRBJ2-7; D unclear. CDR1 and CDR2 from the germline V gene are SGHVS and FQNEAQ. The CDR3 is 16 amino acids. With 5 bases removed from V and 0 bases from J, the gap between germline ends came to 17 bases. The CDR3 here is CASSRSGLPSSYEQYV. Here the CDR3 DNA reads TGTGCCAGCAGCCGATCCGGTCTCCCGAGCTCCTACGAGCAGTACGTC.

The gene calls are TRBV18 and TRBJ1-3; no firm D call. CDR1 is KGHSH, CDR2 LQKENI, per germline. This CDR3 region has 14 residues. Trimming took 3 bases from V and 1 from J, leaving 7 bases between them. CDR3 nucleotide sequence: TGTGCCAGCTCACCGGACCAATCTGGAAACACCATATATTTT. It encodes CASSPDQSGNTIYF.

The genes are TRBV5-1 and TRBJ1-2; perhaps TRBD1 as D (5 bases). This CDR3 comprises 13 residues. Trimming cost V 0 bases and J 3 bases, with 6 bases left between them. Per the germline V gene, CDR1 is SGHRS and CDR2 is YFSETQ. The CDR3 region has the DNA TGCGCCAGCAGCTTGGAAGGGGACTATGGCTACACCTTC. Translation: CASSLEGDYGYTF.

J is TRBJ1-1 and V is TRBV2, with D unclear. V gave up 3 bases and J gave up 5 bases, with 10 bases separating them. CDR3 length: 13 residues. Germline values: CDR1 SNHLY, CDR2 FYNNEI. CDR3 nucleotide sequence: TGTGCCAGCAGTGAGCGAATCTCGACTGAAGCTTTCTTT. This gives the protein CASSERISTEAFF.

This chain links TRBV7-8 with TRBJ2-7; 9 bases agree with TRBD2. CDR1 is SGHVS, CDR2 FQNEAQ, per germline. Trimming at V came to 2 bases and at J to 3 bases, leaving 5 bases not matched to a gene. CDR3 size: 15 residues. The CDR3 nucleotides read TGTGCCAGCAGCTTAACCTCTAGCGGGGTCTACGAGCAGTACGTC. Its protein product is CASSLTSSGVYEQYV.

The V gene is TRBV19, the J gene TRBJ1-6; D is possibly TRBD1 (6 bases). CDR1 is LNHDA and CDR2 is SQIVND in the germline V gene (reference sequence). V was cut by 6 bases and J by 0 bases, with 18 bases left in between. CDR3 length equals 18 residues. This CDR3 is CASSRGRTAGSYNSPLHF. The CDR3 DNA reads TGTGCCAGTAGCCGCGGGAGGACAGCCGGCTCCTATAATTCACCCCTCCACTTT.

This chain links TRBV27 with TRBJ2-5; D is undetermined. The V gene's germline CDR1 is MNHEY and CDR2 SMNVEV (reference sequence). This CDR3 is built from 15 residues. V dropped 6 bases and J dropped 2 bases, with 16 bases sitting between them. CDR3 sequence (DNA): TGTGCCAGCAGCCCTTGGGCAGGAGCTCAAGAGACCCAGTACTTC. This gives the protein CASSPWAGAQETQYF.

This chain uses TRBV6-1 with TRBJ2-3; D perhaps matches TRBD2 (7 bases). With 3 bases removed from V and 4 bases from J, the gap between germline ends came to 23 bases. Germline CDR1 is MNHNS and CDR2 is SASEGT. The CDR3 is 18 residues long. The CDR3 reads CASSELILGGAGADTQYF. DNA of the CDR3: TGTGCCAGCAGTGAGCTTATTCTGGGGGGGGCTGGGGCAGATACGCAGTATTTT.

This sequence joins TRBV5-4 and TRBJ2-4, with unresolved D. The CDR3 is 13 amino acids. Germline V gene sequence: CDR1 SGHNT, CDR2 YYREEE (reference sequence). The ends were cut back, 4 bases at V and 12 bases at J, with 17 bases in the middle. CDR3 nucleotides: TGTGCCAGCAGCGCCCCGTCGGCCTCGGCTCAGTACTTC. It is translated as CASSAPSASAQYF.

The J gene is TRBJ1-2, the V gene TRBV15; TRBD1 matches 8 bases. The CDR3 extends over 15 amino acids. Trimming took 0 bases from V and 10 from J; bases not matched to a gene: 10. In germline, CDR1 is LNHNV, CDR2 YYDKDF (reference sequence). The CDR3 spells CATSRDGGQGGDYTF. The DNA for the CDR3 is TGTGCCACCAGCAGAGATGGTGGACAGGGCGGGGACTACACCTTC.

The chain has TRBV6-4 and TRBJ2-1, with 10 bases aligning to TRBD2. J gave up 4 bases and V 0 bases, and 3 bases lay outside the gene matches. This CDR3 has 16 residues. Germline CDR1 is MRHNA and CDR2 is SNTAGT. The CDR3: CASSDSAGGDYNEQFF. In DNA, the CDR3 is TGTGCCAGCAGTGACTCAGCGGGAGGGGATTACAATGAGCAGTTCTTC.

Notes on this clone: Relative to the germline gene, one junction end is altered; a read error may explain this. The chain carries TRBV7-9 and TRBJ1-3, with TRBD1 identical over 9 bases. CDR1 is SEHNR and CDR2 is FQNEAQ in the germline V gene (reference sequence). The CDR3 is 16 amino acids. The CDR3 loop is CASRLEQGALGNTIYF. CDR3 nucleotides: TGTGCCAGCAGATTAGAACAGGGGGCTCTTGGAAACACCATATATTTT.